This entry is about one T cell receptor (beta chain). The data derive from a study of blood T cell repertoires in COVID-19. Trimming cost V 3 bases and J 4 bases, with 12 bases left between them. Germline CDR1 is KGHSH and CDR2 is LQKENI. The CDR3 extends over 15 amino acids. Sequenced by immunoSEQ multiplex PCR; TCRdb stores in-frame clones only, minus some. In the table there are 70,000 to 95,000 clones, approximately 86% of which are singletons. This rearrangement joins TRBV18 to TRBJ2-2; perhaps TRBD1 as D (5 bases). Sample: peripheral blood. The TCR originated in a woman in her 70s with acute or convalescent COVID-19. The CDR3 DNA reads as TGTGCCAGCTCACCTGGGTATCAGGGCACCGGGGAGCTGTTTTTT. Translation gives CASSPGYQGTGELFF.